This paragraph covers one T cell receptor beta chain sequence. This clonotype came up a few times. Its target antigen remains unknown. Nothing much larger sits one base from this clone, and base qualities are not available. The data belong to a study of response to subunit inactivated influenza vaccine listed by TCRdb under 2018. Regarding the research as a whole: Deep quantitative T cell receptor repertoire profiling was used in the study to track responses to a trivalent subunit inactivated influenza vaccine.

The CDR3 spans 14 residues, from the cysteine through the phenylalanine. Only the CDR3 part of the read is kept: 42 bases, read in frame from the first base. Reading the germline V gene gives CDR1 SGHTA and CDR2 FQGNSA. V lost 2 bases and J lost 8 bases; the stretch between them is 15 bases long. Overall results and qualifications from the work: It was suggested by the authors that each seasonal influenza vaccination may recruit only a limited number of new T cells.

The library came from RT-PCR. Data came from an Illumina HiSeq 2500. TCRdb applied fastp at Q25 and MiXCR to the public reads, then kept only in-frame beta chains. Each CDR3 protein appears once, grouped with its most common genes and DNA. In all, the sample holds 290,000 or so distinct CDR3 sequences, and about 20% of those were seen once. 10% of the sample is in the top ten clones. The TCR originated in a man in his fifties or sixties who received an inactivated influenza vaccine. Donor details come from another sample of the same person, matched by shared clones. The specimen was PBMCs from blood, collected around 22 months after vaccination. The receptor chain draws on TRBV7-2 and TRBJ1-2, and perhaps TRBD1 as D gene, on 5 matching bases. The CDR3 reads CASSLTSSRGGYTF. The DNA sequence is TGTGCCAGCAGCTTAACGTCCTCGAGGGGAGGCTACACCTTC.